These 9 T cell receptor beta chains were all obtained from the same sample, sequenced in a study of cytomegalovirus exposure and HLA in healthy donors. Researchers ran the PCR with 60 Vbeta and 13 Jbeta primers. TCRdb's copy holds only in-frame clones and misses some; the assay was immunoSEQ multiplex PCR. The table includes roughly 160,000 clones, around 72% detected once. The sequencing sample was made of PBMCs. These receptors originate from a woman between 45 and 65 years old in good health and CMV-seropositive.

This clone was counted a single time. CDR3 region: CAWSVWDRDRGYEQYF. The CDR3 bases are TGTGCCTGGAGTGTTTGGGATAGGGACAGGGGATACGAGCAGTACTTC. The chain carries TRBV30 and TRBJ2-7; the match to TRBD1 covers 10 bases. This CDR3 region has 16 residues. V lost 0 bases to trimming and J lost 4 bases; unmatched junction nucleotides: 9. Germline CDR1 reads GTSNPN; CDR2 reads SVGIG (reference sequence).

The chain employs TRBV6-5 and TRBJ2-1; tentatively, D is TRBD2 (5 bases). Trimming took off 7 bases at V and 4 bases at J, with 11 bases between the two ends. The germline CDR1 and CDR2 sequences are MNHEY and SVGAGI. The CDR3 extends over 13 amino acids. The CDR3 DNA reads as TGTGCCAGCACCGAGAGGACTTACAATGAGCAGTTCTTC. It specifies CASTERTYNEQFF.

The chain recombines TRBV19 with TRBJ2-2; 11 bases align to TRBD2. The germline V gene encodes CDR1 LNHDA and CDR2 SQIVND (reference sequence). Trimming removed 0 bases from V and 7 bases from J; junction bases left unmatched: 4. This CDR3 is built from 16 residues. This chain's CDR3 is CASSIELAGVGGELFF. As DNA, the CDR3 is TGTGCCAGTAGTATAGAACTAGCGGGAGTAGGCGGGGAGCTGTTTTTT.

The J gene is TRBJ1-3, the V gene TRBV5-1; 7 bases are a match to TRBD1. The ends lost 0 bases at V and 2 bases at J; junction bases unmatched: 2. Germline loops: CDR1 SGHRS, CDR2 YFSETQ. This CDR3 region has 15 residues. CDR3 loop: CASSLVTGAGNTIYF. As DNA, the CDR3 is TGCGCCAGCAGCTTGGTTACAGGGGCTGGAAACACCATATATTTT.

The rearrangement links TRBV6-5 to TRBJ2-7, with unresolved D. With 5 bases removed from V and 0 bases from J, the gap between germline ends came to 11 bases. CDR1 is MNHEY, CDR2 SVGAGI, per germline. There are 14 residues in the CDR3. DNA of the CDR3: TGTGCCAGCAGTCCGAGGTCCAGCTCCTACGAGCAGTACTTC. It specifies CASSPRSSSYEQYF.

The V call is TRBV5-5, the J call TRBJ2-2, with D maybe TRBD1 (5 bases). The CDR3 is made up of 14 amino acids. The germline CDR1 and CDR2 sequences are SGHKS and YYEKEE (reference sequence). V shed 2 bases and J shed 7 bases, with 12 bases lying between them. CDR3 DNA: TGTGCCAGCAGCTTCCAAGACAGAAACGGGGAGCTGTTTTTT. Its translation: CASSFQDRNGELFF. The full variable domain, rest sourced from reference TRBV5-5 and TRBJ2-2, is DAGVTQSPTHLIKTRGQQVTLRCSPISGHKSVSWYQQVLGQGPQFIFQYYEKEERGRGNFPDRFSARQFPNYSSELNVNALLLGDSALYLCASSFQDRNGELFFGEGSRLTVL.

Regarding this clone: Mismatch with germline at one junction end may stem from a read error. The V and J genes are TRBV5-4 and TRBJ1-3, with unresolved D. The CDR3 runs 16 residues. Germline V gives CDR1 SGHNT, CDR2 YYREEE (reference sequence). CDR3 DNA: TGTGCCAGCAGTTTGGGAGGCAGCCTCTCTGGAAACACCATATATTTT. It codes for CASSLGGSLSGNTIYF.

The chain links TRBV18 to TRBJ2-3; maybe TRBD1 (6 bases). Trimming took 5 bases from V and 4 from J, leaving 10 bases between them. This CDR3 has 13 residues. From germline, CDR1 is KGHSH and CDR2 LQKENI. CDR3 nucleotide sequence: TGTGCCAGCTCAAGCCCAGGGGCAGATACGCAGTATTTT. Translated: CASSSPGADTQYF.

This rearrangement joins TRBV30 to TRBJ2-7; 8 bases match TRBD1. Germline loops: CDR1 GTSNPN, CDR2 SVGIG (reference sequence). The CDR3 is made up of 14 amino acids. After removal of 5 bases from V and 1 base from J, the junction contained 7 bases not matched to a gene. The CDR3 region is CAWDPGQGSYEQYF. The DNA of the CDR3 is TGTGCCTGGGACCCAGGACAGGGATCCTACGAGCAGTACTTC. Full variable domain (missing parts from reference TRBV30 and TRBJ2-7): SQTIHQWPATLVQPVGSPLSLECTVEGTSNPNLYWYRQAAGRGLQLLFYSVGIGQISSEVPQNLSASRPQDRQFILSSKKLLLSDSGFYLCAWDPGQGSYEQYFGPGTRLTVT.